Presented here are 14 T cell receptor beta chains from one specimen sequenced in a study of human T cells and chemical hapten exposure (dated by TCRdb to 2020 to 2022). Libraries were made using RACE. The run used a NextSeq 500. The raw public data were reprocessed by TCRdb itself: fastp quality trimming at Q25, MiXCR clonotype calling, in-frame beta chains only. A single entry per CDR3 protein holds the most common genes and DNA from its merged rows. The sample table lists 200,000 to 300,000 distinct CDR3 sequences, about 9% of them with a count of one. Of the sample, roughly 2.5% falls within the top ten clones. The sample's time point, from its label and the paper: pre-sensitization, week 0. Per the publication, the treatment or condition label means: therapeutic diphenylcyclopropenone sensitization with weekly scalp DPC. The sample consisted of whole blood, taken in connection with sensitization to the hapten diphenylcyclopropenone (DPC). Every receptor here comes from a woman between 40 and 55 years old with alopecia areata. Some clones in this sample may be carry-over from other donors' samples.

This clonotype was observed a handful of times. The DNA of the CDR3 is TGTGCCAGCAGTTACACCGTCAGGGGGTCTGGAAACACCATATATTTT. Its translation is CASSYTVRGSGNTIYF. The J gene is TRBJ1-3, the V gene TRBV6-5, with 7 nucleotides matching TRBD1. There are 16 residues in the CDR3. V lost 2 bases and J lost 1; bases outside the gene matches: 5. Germline CDR1 and CDR2: MNHEY and SVGAGI.

The rearrangement uses TRBV7-2 and TRBJ1-1; 9 nucleotides agree with TRBD1. V trimming: 1 base; J trimming: 0 bases; junction bases outside the gene matches: 3. This CDR3 region has 16 residues. Germline CDR1 and CDR2: SGHTA and FQGNSA. For the CDR3, the DNA is TGTGCCAGCAGCTTAGGGACAGGGGCAATGAACACTGAAGCTTTCTTT. It encodes CASSLGTGAMNTEAFF.

Regarding this clonotype: The junction departs from the called germline gene at one end, perhaps through a read error. This chain uses TRBV7-3 with TRBJ2-2; perhaps TRBD2 as D (5 bases). Per the germline V gene, CDR1 is SGHTA and CDR2 is FQGTGA. This CDR3 has 15 amino acids. CDR3 sequence reads: CASSLTGANTGEPFF. For the CDR3, the DNA is TGTGCCAGCAGCTTAACTGGCGCGAACACCGGGGAGCCGTTTTTT.

The genes are TRBV7-3 and TRBJ2-1; 10 nucleotides agree with TRBD2. Germline-derived CDR1 and CDR2 are SGHTA and FQGTGA. V lost 4 bases to trimming and J lost 8 bases; unmatched junction nucleotides: 8. The CDR3 is 15 amino acids. The CDR3 loop reads CASSYGLAGADEQFF. CDR3 nucleotide sequence: TGTGCCAGCAGCTATGGTCTAGCGGGGGCGGATGAGCAGTTCTTC.

This clonotype was seen more than once but under ten times. The rearrangement uses TRBV7-2 and TRBJ1-3; D is possibly TRBD1 (5 bases). CDR1 and CDR2 from the germline V gene are SGHTA and FQGNSA. The length of the CDR3 is 12 residues. V was pared by 3 bases and J by 8 bases, with 8 bases between. CDR3 nucleotides: TGTGCCAGCAGCTTTAGGGGACACACCATATATTTT. Translating gives CASSFRGHTIYF.

This clonotype was detected a few times. This chain uses TRBV10-3 with TRBJ1-1; a possible D gene is TRBD1 (6 bases). Germline CDR1 reads ENHRY; CDR2 reads SYGVKD. The CDR3 is made up of 16 amino acids. Trimming took 3 bases from V and 4 from J, leaving 18 bases between them. The CDR3 spells CAISDSGRGMSTEAFF. The DNA of the CDR3 is TGTGCCATCAGTGATAGTGGCAGGGGCATGAGCACTGAAGCTTTCTTT.

This clonotype has a count of ten or more. V gene TRBV7-2 combines with J gene TRBJ1-5; the match to TRBD1 covers 7 bases. Germline CDR1 SGHTA, CDR2 FQGNSA. The ends lost 4 bases at V and 11 bases at J; junction bases unmatched: 8. This CDR3 spans 13 amino acids. CDR3 nucleotides: TGTGCCAGCAGCTCGTACCAGGGGGAGTCCCAGCATTTT. Protein sequence: CASSSYQGESQHF.

Points on this clonotype: An end of the junction does not agree with germline; a read error may underlie this. This rearrangement joins TRBV6-2 or TRBV6-3 to TRBJ2-3; D might be TRBD1 (6 bases). The germline gives CDR1 MNHEY, CDR2 SVGEGT. The CDR3 length is 14 residues. Here the CDR3 reads CASTEPDSRDTQYF. CDR3 in DNA: TGTGCCAGCACCGAACCGGACAGCAGAGATACGCAGTATTTT.

The chain employs TRBV28 and TRBJ2-1; possibly TRBD1 for D (6 bases). Deletions cut 8 bases from V and 14 bases from J, with 19 bases between. Germline-derived CDR1 and CDR2 are MDHEN and SYDVKM. The CDR3 contains 12 residues. The CDR3 sequence is CASLEKGDRKFF. For the CDR3, the DNA is TGTGCCAGCCTAGAGAAGGGGGATAGGAAGTTCTTC. Full variable domain (rest looked up from reference TRBV28 and TRBJ2-1): DVKVTQSSRYLVKRTGEKVFLECVQDMDHENMFWYRQDPGLGLRLIYFSYDVKMKEKGDIPEGYSVSREKKERFSLILESASTNQTSMYLCASLEKGDRKFFGPGTRLTVL.

The chain links TRBV20-1 to TRBJ2-7; 11 bases agree with TRBD2. The germline CDR1 and CDR2 sequences are DFQATT and SNEGSKA (reference sequence). The CDR3 is 16 residues long. V lost 4 bases to trimming and J lost 2 bases; unmatched junction nucleotides: 10. CDR3 loop: CSAMSTSGKRAYEQYF. The CDR3, as DNA: TGCAGTGCTATGTCGACTAGCGGGAAGAGAGCCTACGAGCAGTACTTC.

Only a few counts were recorded for this clonotype. The V gene is TRBV3-1, the J gene TRBJ2-1; 10 positions agree with TRBD2. The CDR3 covers 15 residues. Per germline, CDR1 LGHDT and CDR2 YNNKEL (reference sequence). V lost 2 bases, J lost 9 bases, and 7 bases stayed unmatched. The CDR3 sequence is CASSQRAGGFSEQFF. CDR3 DNA: TGTGCCAGCAGCCAAAGAGCGGGAGGGTTCAGTGAGCAGTTCTTC.

This clonotype came up a few times. The chain combines TRBV6-5 with TRBJ2-5; 7 bases match TRBD1. Germline V CDR1 and CDR2: MNHEY, SVGAGI. The CDR3 extends over 14 amino acids. V was pared by 5 bases and J by 4 bases, with 7 bases of the junction left unmatched. The CDR3 nucleotides read TGTGCCAGCAGTACCCAGACAGGGTCAGAGACCCAGTACTTC. Translated, it gives CASSTQTGSETQYF.

This clonotype has more than one count but fewer than ten. V and J are TRBV11-2 and TRBJ2-1, with 8 nucleotides matching TRBD2. The junction had 22 bases not matched to a gene; V was cut back by 5 bases and J by 10 bases. Looked up from germline, CDR1 is SGHAT and CDR2 is FQNNGV. The CDR3 contains 18 residues. In DNA form, the CDR3 reads TGTGCCAGCAGCCGACCCCGAGGACTAGCCTATCAATTCGTCGAGCAGTTCTTC. This encodes CASSRPRGLAYQFVEQFF.

The V and J genes are TRBV29-1 and TRBJ2-7, with D uncertain. Germline CDR1 and CDR2: SQVTM and ANQGSEA. The CDR3 length is 13 residues. V was trimmed by 5 bases and J by 2 bases, leaving 13 bases between them. The CDR3 DNA follows: TGCAGCGTTTCCAGTGGTTTTCCCTACGAGCAGTACTTC. It specifies CSVSSGFPYEQYF.